This T cell receptor beta chain was captured in a study of T-cell reconstitution after alpha-beta-depleted transplantation in children. Findings and caveats of the study: Where alpha-beta T cells came from about two months after transplant was reportedly several hundred expanded graft clones.

Unique molecular identifiers were incorporated during preparation of the TCRbeta library. TCRdb reprocessed the PCR reads via MiXCR and lists one record per CDR3 protein. This table holds about 340,000 distinct CDR3 sequences, around 15% found once. This clonotype was recorded a few times. The target antigen is unknown. The germline gives CDR1 SGHTA, CDR2 FQGTGA. The CDR3 totals 14 residues. V was shortened by 2 bases and J by 2 bases, with 9 bases between the two germline ends. The source is a male patient aged 2-15 years who had a stem cell transplant for acute lymphoblastic leukemia, so the T cells may come from the graft donor. Sequenced material: PBMCs, mostly from graft donor cells, taken 360 days after TCRalphabeta/CD19-depleted stem cell transplant. This chain joins TRBV7-3 and TRBJ1-1; D perhaps matches TRBD1 (5 bases). CDR3: CASSLRGYNTEAFF. The CDR3 DNA sequence: TGTGCCAGCAGCTTACGGGGGTACAACACTGAAGCTTTCTTT.